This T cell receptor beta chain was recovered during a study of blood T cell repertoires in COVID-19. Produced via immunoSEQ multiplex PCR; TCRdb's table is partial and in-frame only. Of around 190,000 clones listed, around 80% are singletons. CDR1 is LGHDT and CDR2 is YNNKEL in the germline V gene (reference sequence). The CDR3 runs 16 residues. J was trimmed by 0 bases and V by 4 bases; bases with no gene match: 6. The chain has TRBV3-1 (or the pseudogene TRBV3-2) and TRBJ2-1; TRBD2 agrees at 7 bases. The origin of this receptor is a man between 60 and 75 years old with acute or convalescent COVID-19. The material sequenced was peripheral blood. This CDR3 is CASSLGAGSSYNEQFF. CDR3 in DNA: TGTGCCAGCAGCCTTGGAGCGGGAAGCTCCTACAATGAGCAGTTCTTC.